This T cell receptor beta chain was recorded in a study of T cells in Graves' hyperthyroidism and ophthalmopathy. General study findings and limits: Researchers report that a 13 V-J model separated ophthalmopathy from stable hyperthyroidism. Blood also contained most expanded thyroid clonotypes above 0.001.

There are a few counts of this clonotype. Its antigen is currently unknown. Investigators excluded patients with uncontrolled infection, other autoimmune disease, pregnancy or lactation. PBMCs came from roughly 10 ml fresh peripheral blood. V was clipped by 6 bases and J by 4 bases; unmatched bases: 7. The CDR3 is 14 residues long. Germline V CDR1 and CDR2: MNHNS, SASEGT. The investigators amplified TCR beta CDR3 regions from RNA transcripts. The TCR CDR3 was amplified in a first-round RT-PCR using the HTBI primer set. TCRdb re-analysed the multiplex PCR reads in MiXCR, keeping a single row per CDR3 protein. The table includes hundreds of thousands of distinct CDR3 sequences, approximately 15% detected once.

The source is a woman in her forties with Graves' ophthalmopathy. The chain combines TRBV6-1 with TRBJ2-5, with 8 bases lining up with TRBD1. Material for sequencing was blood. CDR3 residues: CASSQGAHVETQYF. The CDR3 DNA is TGTGCCAGCAGCCAGGGGGCACACGTAGAGACCCAGTACTTC.